The present T cell receptor beta chain was sequenced within a study of vaccination and CD4 T cells after COVID-19. Background on the study: Overlapping peptides covering the spike proteins of SARS-CoV-2, HCoV-NL63, HCoV-OC43 and HCoV-229E were added to stimulate cells.

Cultured CD4+ T cell DNA underwent sequencing with the Oncomine TCR Beta short-read assay. TCRdb called the PCR reads again in MiXCR, with one record for every CDR3 protein. The top ten clones hold roughly a sixth of a sample with 20,000 or so distinct CDR3 sequences, under 30% of them seen once. In the case of this clonotype: As yet, its antigen is unknown.

Trimming pared 5 bases from V and 2 bases from J, leaving 12 bases between. This CDR3 spans 14 amino acids. Germline V gene data show CDR1 as MNHNS and CDR2 as SASEGT. Treatment denoted: approximately 9-day PBMC culture with coronavirus spike peptide pools or control peptides (ViraFEST assay). This chain joins TRBV6-1 and TRBJ1-1; D uncertain. This receptor was taken from a human donor with COVID-19. The sequenced material came from cultured CD4+ T cells from blood. The CDR3 region has the DNA TGTGCCAGCAGTCGGCATGCCCCCAACACTGAAGCTTTCTTT. Translation: CASSRHAPNTEAFF.